This paragraph covers one T cell receptor (beta chain) sequence. What it recognizes is unknown. These data come from a study of T-cell reconstitution after alpha-beta-depleted transplantation in children. Preparing the TCRbeta library involved the use of unique molecular identifiers. TCRdb reprocessed the PCR reads with MiXCR, giving one entry per CDR3 protein. The table has about 980,000 distinct CDR3 sequences, about 31% seen once. The germline CDR1 and CDR2 sequences are SGHTA and FQGNSA. V was trimmed by 5 bases and J by 6 bases, leaving 15 bases between them. CDR3 size: 14 residues. General study points: The origin of high day-60 TCRbeta diversity in some patients lay in surviving recipient T cells and thymic progenitors. Newly produced T cells mostly accounted for T-cell counts and diversity one year post-transplant. Two months or so post-transplant, alpha-beta T cells reportedly derived from several hundred expanded graft clones.

The chain has TRBV7-2 and TRBJ2-3, with D tentatively TRBD2 (5 bases). This material consisted of PBMCs, mostly from graft donor cells, taken 360 days after TCRalphabeta/CD19-depleted stem cell transplant. This clonotype was sampled from a boy under three years old who had a stem cell transplant for SCID, so the T cells may come from the graft donor. The CDR3 loop reads CASSTSSIFDTQYF. The CDR3 nucleotides are TGTGCCAGCAGCACTAGTTCGATTTTTGATACGCAGTATTTT.